These 4 T cell receptor beta chains were sequenced from one sample in a study of shared clonotypes between healthy human individuals. Using immunoSEQ multiplex PCR, the repertoire was profiled, and TCRdb retains in-frame clones only, with some absent. The profile shows some 510,000 clones, 79% of them singletons. The sequenced sample was PBMCs. These TCRs come from a woman in her 40s in good health. Some clones in this sample may be carry-over from other donors' samples.

In its sample, this clone was seen once. CDR3 in amino acids: CASSEDTYEQYF. In nucleotides, the CDR3 is TGCGCCAGCAGTGAAGACACCTACGAGCAGTACTTC. This chain links TRBV10-1 with TRBJ2-7; D is uncertain. V lost 3 bases and J lost 2, with 5 bases in between. CDR3 length: 12 residues. Germline V lookup: CDR1 WNHNN, CDR2 SYGVQD (reference sequence).

The chain combines TRBV7-8 with TRBJ1-2; maybe TRBD1 (5 bases). The CDR3 consists of 17 residues. V shed 1 base and J shed 4 bases, with 19 bases lying between them. Per germline, CDR1 SGHVS and CDR2 FQNEAQ. The CDR3: CASSLVQGPSPTYGYTF. Written as DNA, the CDR3 is TGTGCCAGCAGCTTAGTGCAGGGTCCAAGTCCTACCTATGGCTACACCTTC.

The CDR3 bases are TGTGCCAGCAGCCCCAAGGGGGCGCGTCATGAAAAACTGTTTTTT. This sequence encodes CASSPKGARHEKLFF. This sequence joins TRBV7-9 and TRBJ1-4, with 7 bases lining up with TRBD1. With V trimmed by 5 bases and J by 6 bases, 9 bases remained unmatched. This CDR3 spans 15 amino acids. The V gene's germline CDR1 is SEHNR and CDR2 FQNEAQ (reference sequence).

The V gene is TRBV18, the J gene TRBJ1-4; D remains ambiguous. The CDR3 totals 14 residues. V lost 3 bases to trimming and J lost 8 bases, with 13 bases between them. Germline V gene lookup returns CDR1 KGHSH and CDR2 LQKENI. The CDR3 DNA reads TGTGCCAGCTCACCTCCGGCTGTTGGGGAAAAACTGTTTTTT. As protein: CASSPPAVGEKLFF.